A single sample is the source of the 7 T cell receptor beta chains below, sequenced in a study of cytomegalovirus exposure and HLA in healthy donors. It was with 60 Vbeta and 13 Jbeta primers that the PCR ran. Repertoires were generated with immunoSEQ multiplex PCR, while TCRdb's copy carries only in-frame clones and drops some. The data hold about 180,000 clones, with roughly 75% observed a single time. Sequenced material: PBMCs. The receptors come from a female donor in good health and CMV-seronegative.

The CDR3 protein is CASSRGQVMNTEAFF. CDR3 bases: TGTGCCAGCAGCCGCGGACAGGTCATGAACACTGAAGCTTTCTTT. This chain joins TRBV11-2 and TRBJ1-1; TRBD1 matches at 7 bases. The CDR3 contains 15 residues. V lost 5 bases, J lost 0 bases, and 6 bases stayed unmatched. Germline V gives CDR1 SGHAT, CDR2 FQNNGV.

About this clone: This specimen includes other DNA sequences encoding the same CDR3. The chain uses TRBV28 and TRBJ2-5; the match to TRBD1 covers 8 bases. Germline V gene sequence: CDR1 MDHEN, CDR2 SYDVKM. Unmatched junction bases numbered 4, after V lost 5 bases and J lost 5 bases. The CDR3 length is 13 residues. CDR3 sequence reads: CASSLQGEETQYF. In DNA form, the CDR3 reads TGTGCCAGCAGTCTACAGGGGGAGGAGACCCAGTACTTC.

The J gene is TRBJ1-4, the V gene TRBV5-8; D remains unclear. Trimming left V 4 bases short and J 6 bases short, with 13 bases between. CDR1 and CDR2 from the germline V gene are SGHTS and YDEGEE. This CDR3 contains 14 residues. The CDR3 spells CASSPPGRDEKLFF. Here the CDR3 DNA reads TGTGCCAGCAGCCCCCCCGGGCGGGATGAAAAACTGTTTTTT.

In its sample, this clone was seen once. The genes are TRBV7-3 and TRBJ2-3; D gene ambiguous. Germline V CDR1 and CDR2: SGHTA, FQGTGA. The CDR3 contains 14 residues. Trimming cost V 2 bases and J 4 bases, with 10 bases left between them. This CDR3 reads CASSLLPGPDTQYF. For the CDR3, the DNA is TGTGCCAGCAGCTTACTGCCAGGCCCAGATACGCAGTATTTT.

The V gene is TRBV28, the J gene TRBJ1-2, with D tentatively TRBD1 (5 bases). Trimming pared 2 bases from V and 8 bases from J, leaving 18 bases between. CDR3 size: 15 residues. Germline V gene sequence: CDR1 MDHEN, CDR2 SYDVKM. The CDR3, as DNA: TGTGCCAGCAGTTTACATGTGGGGCAGGGTAAGGGCTACACCTTC. Amino acid sequence: CASSLHVGQGKGYTF.

The rearrangement uses TRBV30 and TRBJ1-5; 10 nucleotides agree with TRBD1. V gave up 3 bases and J gave up 0 bases; unmatched junction bases: 8. Germline assignment: CDR1 GTSNPN and CDR2 SVGIG (reference sequence). The CDR3 loop spans 17 amino acids. The CDR3, as DNA: TGTGCCTGGAGCGCTTGGACAGGGGGAGATAGCAATCAGCCCCAGCATTTT. Residues: CAWSAWTGGDSNQPQHF.

DNA for the CDR3: TGTGCCAGCAGCACTACAGGGGCGGCTAATGAAAAACTGTTTTTT. It specifies CASSTTGAANEKLFF. The rearrangement links TRBV7-9 to TRBJ1-4; 7 bases fit TRBD1. Germline assignment: CDR1 SEHNR and CDR2 FQNEAQ (reference sequence). This CDR3 is built from 15 residues. Trimming took 5 bases from V and 3 from J; bases not matched to a gene: 6.